The next 16 T cell receptor beta chains were all read from a single sample in a study of T-cell memory formation after mild COVID-19. From the 5' RACE reads, TCRdb called clonotypes with MiXCR, one entry per CDR3 protein. The profile shows some 410,000 distinct CDR3 sequences, 20% to 30% of them singletons. The sequenced material came from PBMCs or a T cell subset sorted from them (not recorded which). These TCRs come from an adult woman who had mild COVID-19 (a few samples of this study predate the infection). Cell type and time point are not known.

The CDR3 region has the DNA TGTGCCAGCAGCTTACCCCGAGGACAGACTAACTCCTACAATGAGCAGTTCTTC. It codes for CASSLPRGQTNSYNEQFF. This chain connects TRBV7-8 to TRBJ2-1; D possibly corresponds to TRBD1 (6 bases). Between the trimmed V and J ends, which lost 2 bases and 0 bases, there was a span of 17 bases. From germline, CDR1 is SGHVS and CDR2 FQNEAQ. The CDR3 has 18 amino acids.

This clonotype was counted only a few times. V usage is TRBV4-2 and J usage is TRBJ2-1; 10 positions match TRBD2. Per germline, CDR1 LGHNA and CDR2 YNFKEQ. V trimming: 7 bases; J trimming: 10 bases; junction bases outside the gene matches: 4. The CDR3 has 12 amino acids. CDR3 nucleotides: TGTGCCAGCAAATCACTAGCGGGGGAGCAGTTCTTC. Translated: CASKSLAGEQFF.

The chain combines TRBV19 with TRBJ2-1, with TRBD1 identical over 10 bases. Germline CDR1 and CDR2: LNHDA and SQIVND (reference sequence). Germline trimming cut 6 bases from V and 8 bases from J; bases unmatched to any gene: 10. This CDR3 region has 15 residues. This chain's CDR3 is CASSPGDRGSDEQFF. In DNA form, the CDR3 reads TGTGCCAGTAGCCCCGGGGACAGGGGATCCGATGAGCAGTTCTTC.

The chain couples TRBV7-2 to TRBJ2-3; tentative D call: TRBD1 (5 bases). The CDR3 is 12 amino acids. The germline CDR1 and CDR2 sequences are SGHTA and FQGNSA. V gave up 2 bases and J gave up 10 bases, with 10 bases separating them. The CDR3 sequence is CASSLLTVPQYF. In DNA, the CDR3 is TGTGCCAGCAGCTTATTGACAGTTCCGCAGTATTTT.

The chain links TRBV7-3 to TRBJ1-1; D remains ambiguous. Germline loops: CDR1 SGHTA, CDR2 FQGTGA. V lost 5 bases to trimming and J lost 8 bases, with 15 bases between them. The CDR3 length is 13 residues. The CDR3 is CASSTSTGGEAFF. CDR3 bases: TGTGCCAGCAGCACCTCGACCGGCGGGGAAGCTTTCTTT.

The chain links TRBV4-3 to TRBJ1-1; the D gene is possibly TRBD1 (6 bases). The CDR3 has 16 residues. The ends were cut back, 2 bases at V and 3 bases at J, with 16 bases in the middle. Germline loops: CDR1 LGHNA, CDR2 YSLEER. The CDR3: CASSQPVGGVDTEAFF. In DNA, the CDR3 is TGCGCCAGCAGCCAACCCGTAGGGGGGGTTGACACTGAAGCTTTCTTT.

This clonotype was seen more than once but under ten times. The chain uses TRBV5-6 and TRBJ1-1; no definite D call. The CDR3 contains 13 residues. Germline CDR1 SGHDT, CDR2 YYEEEE. Trimming stripped 4 bases from V and 5 bases from J, with 12 bases between. The CDR3 nucleotides are TGTGCCAGCAGCGGCTACACAGAGACTGAAGCTTTCTTT. Its translation is CASSGYTETEAFF.

V usage is TRBV5-4 and J usage is TRBJ2-5, with TRBD2 as a possible D gene (6 bases). Trimming removed 0 bases at V and 7 bases at J, with 13 bases between. Germline V gives CDR1 SGHNT, CDR2 YYREEE (reference sequence). The CDR3 loop spans 14 amino acids. The CDR3 sequence is CASSLGGTAVTQYF. CDR3 DNA: TGTGCCAGCAGCTTGGGGGGGACTGCGGTGACCCAGTACTTC. The whole variable domain, filled in from reference TRBV5-4 and TRBJ2-5, reads ETGVTQSPTHLIKTRGQQVTLRCSSQSGHNTVSWYQQALGQGPQFIFQYYREEENGRGNFPPRFSGLQFPNYSSELNVNALELDDSALYLCASSLGGTAVTQYFGPGTRLLVL.

This clonotype occurred a few times. J is TRBJ2-3 and V is TRBV12-3 or TRBV12-4, with D possibly matching TRBD2 (6 bases). V shed 7 bases and J shed 4 bases, with 15 bases lying between them. This CDR3 comprises 14 residues. The chain's CDR3 is CASTLRGFADTQYF. The CDR3 DNA reads as TGTGCCAGCACCCTACGGGGGTTTGCAGATACGCAGTATTTT.

The chain couples TRBV24-1 to TRBJ1-2; perhaps TRBD1 as D (5 bases). Germline CDR1 is KGHDR and CDR2 is SFDVKD. CDR3 length: 14 residues. Trimming shortened V by 3 bases and J by 4 bases, and 11 bases separated the two germline ends. The CDR3 nucleotides are TGTGCCACCAGTGATACCGGGACGACCTATGGCTACACCTTC. Protein sequence: CATSDTGTTYGYTF.

V and J are TRBV25-1 and TRBJ2-7, with D perhaps given as TRBD1 or TRBD2 (5 bases each). This CDR3 comprises 13 residues. Germline CDR1 and CDR2: MGHDK and SYGVNS. V gave up 6 bases and J gave up 6 bases, with 15 bases separating them. The DNA of the CDR3 is TGTGCCAGCAGGAGGACCAGGGAGACCGAGCAGTACTTC. It is translated as CASRRTRETEQYF.

The chain uses TRBV7-9 and TRBJ2-5, with D unclear. Germline assignment: CDR1 SEHNR and CDR2 FQNEAQ (reference sequence). This CDR3 is 13 amino acids long. V gave up 5 bases and J gave up 5 bases, with 12 bases separating them. The CDR3 sequence: CASSTGVAETQYF. The CDR3 nucleotides read TGTGCCAGCAGCACTGGGGTAGCCGAGACCCAGTACTTC.

The rearrangement uses TRBV20-1 and TRBJ2-5; D is ambiguous. Trimming removed 3 bases from V and 4 bases from J, with 12 bases in between. The germline V gene encodes CDR1 DFQATT and CDR2 SNEGSKA (reference sequence). There are 13 residues in the CDR3. The CDR3 protein is CSASSQVGETQYF. CDR3 bases: TGCAGTGCTAGTTCCCAGGTTGGAGAGACCCAGTACTTC.

V gene TRBV7-2 combines with J gene TRBJ2-1; D is possibly TRBD1 or TRBD2 (5 bases each). V shed 4 bases and J shed 9 bases, with 16 bases lying between them. The CDR3 covers 14 residues. Per the germline V gene, CDR1 is SGHTA and CDR2 is FQGNSA. In nucleotides, the CDR3 is TGTGCCAGCAGCTACGGGGCTTCACGGGGTGAGCAGTTCTTC. It translates to CASSYGASRGEQFF.

This clonotype was recorded a few times. The junction departs from germline at one end; a sequencing error may be responsible. J is TRBJ2-5 and V is TRBV4-3; D assignment may be TRBD1 or TRBD2 (5 bases each). This CDR3 comprises 9 residues. CDR1 is LGHNA and CDR2 is YSLEER in the germline V gene. CDR3 DNA: TGCGCCAGCAGCCAGCCGAGGGGCTTC. Protein sequence: CASSQPRGF.

V gene TRBV6-5 combines with J gene TRBJ2-1, with TRBD2 matching 7 bases. Germline-derived CDR1 and CDR2 are MNHEY and SVGAGI. J lost 4 bases, V lost 0 bases, and 3 bases had no gene match. The CDR3 loop spans 15 amino acids. CDR3 in amino acids: CASSYSGGGYNEQFF. The CDR3 region has the DNA TGTGCCAGCAGTTACTCTGGCGGGGGATACAATGAGCAGTTCTTC.